The following is a T cell receptor beta chain sequence with its context. These data originate in a study of CD8+ T cells in alopecia areata. RNA, once extracted, was reverse transcribed into cDNA for use as the sequencing template. Assay: immunoSEQ multiplex PCR; the TCRdb copy retains only in-frame clones and omits some. The sample has about 110,000 clones, over 80% seen once. Described treatment: oral pan-JAK inhibitor, 5-10 mg twice daily. Germline CDR1 is LGHNA and CDR2 is YNFKEQ. The CDR3 is 12 residues long. V was trimmed by 6 bases and J by 6 bases, leaving 9 bases between them. The gene calls are TRBV4-2 and TRBJ2-1; D remains ambiguous. The receptor was derived from a human donor with alopecia areata. Material: CD8+ T cells sorted from blood, obtained at week 24, from a patient treated with tofacitinib. The CDR3 is CASRSPSNEQFF. CDR3 nucleotides: TGTGCCAGCAGGTCCCCTAGCAATGAGCAGTTCTTC.